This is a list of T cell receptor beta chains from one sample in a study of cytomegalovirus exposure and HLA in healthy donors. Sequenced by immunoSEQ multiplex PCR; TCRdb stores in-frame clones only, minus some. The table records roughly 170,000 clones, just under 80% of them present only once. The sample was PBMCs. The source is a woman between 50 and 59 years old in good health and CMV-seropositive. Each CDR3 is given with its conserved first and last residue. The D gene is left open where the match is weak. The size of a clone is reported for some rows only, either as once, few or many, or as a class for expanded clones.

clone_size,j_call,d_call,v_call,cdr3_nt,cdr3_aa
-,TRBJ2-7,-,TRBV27,TGTGCCAGCAGCCGTACAGGGAGCGAGCAGTACTTC,CASSRTGSEQYF
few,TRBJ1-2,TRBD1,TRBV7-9,TGTGCCAGCAGCTCTGATGATCAGGGGGCGCAATATGGCTACACCTTC,CASSSDDQGAQYGYTF
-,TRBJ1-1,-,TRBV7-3,TGTGCCAGCAAGGAGGGAAAGGACACTGAAGCTTTCTTT,CASKEGKDTEAFF
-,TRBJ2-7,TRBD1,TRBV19,TGTGCCAGTAGTACGCAGGGGGCAGAGGGCTACGAGCAGTACTTC,CASSTQGAEGYEQYF
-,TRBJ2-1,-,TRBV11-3,TGTGCCAGCAGCTTAGAGAGGGCGGGCTCCTACAATGAGCAGTTCTTC,CASSLERAGSYNEQFF
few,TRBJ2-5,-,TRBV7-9,TGTGCCAGCAGCTTAATCCCTAGGGAGACCCAGTACTTC,CASSLIPRETQYF
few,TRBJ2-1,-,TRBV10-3,TGTGCCATCAGTGAGTCGAGGCAAAACAATGAGCAGTTCTTC,CAISESRQNNEQFF
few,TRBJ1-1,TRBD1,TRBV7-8,TGTGCCAGCAGCTTACCGGGACAGGGCGTAGCTTTCTTT,CASSLPGQGVAFF
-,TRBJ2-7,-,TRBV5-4,TGTGCCAGCAGCTTGGCAAAGGGGGGGGGAGAGCAGTACTTC,CASSLAKGGGEQYF
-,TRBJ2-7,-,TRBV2,TGTGCCAGCAGTCTAAAGATCTCCTACGAGCAGTACTTC,CASSLKISYEQYF
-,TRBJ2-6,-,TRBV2,TGTGCCAGCAGGCGAGTCTCTGGGGCCAACGTCCTGACTTTC,CASRRVSGANVLTF
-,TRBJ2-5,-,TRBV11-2,TGTGCCAGCAGCCCAGGGCAAGAGACCCAGTACTTC,CASSPGQETQYF
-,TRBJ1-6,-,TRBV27,TGTGCCAGCAGGAGTCAGGGGTATAATTCACCCCTCCACTTT,CASRSQGYNSPLHF
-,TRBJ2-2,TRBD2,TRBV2,TGTGCCAGCAGTTCGAGCGGGGCAGGCACCGGGGAGCTGTTTTTT,CASSSSGAGTGELFF
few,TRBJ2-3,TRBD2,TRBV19,TGTGCCAGTACCTCCGGGACTAGCGGGTATCCTAGCACAGATACGCAGTATTTT,CASTSGTSGYPSTDTQYF
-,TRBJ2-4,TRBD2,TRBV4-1,TGCGCCAGCTCGAGACTAGCGGGGGGTAAAAACATTCAGTACTTC,CASSRLAGGKNIQYF
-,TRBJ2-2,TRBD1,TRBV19,TGTGCCAGTAGTATCGGACAGGGGGCTATAAGCACCGGGGAGCTGTTTTTT,CASSIGQGAISTGELFF
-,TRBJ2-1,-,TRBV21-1,TGTGCCAGCTCTGGTTGTTGCGGGGGTAGGTCCTACAATGAGCAGTTCTTC,CASSGCCGGRSYNEQFF
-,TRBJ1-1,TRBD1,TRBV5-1,TGCGCCAGCAGCTTGGGGGACAGGGTCAGTGAAGCTTTCTTT,CASSLGDRVSEAFF
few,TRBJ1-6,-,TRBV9,TGTGCCAGCAGCGGGGGCAGCCCCTCCTATAATTCACCCCTCCACTTT,CASSGGSPSYNSPLHF
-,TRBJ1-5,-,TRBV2,TGTGCCAGCGTCGCGGGGATGAGCAATCAGCCCCAGCATTTT,CASVAGMSNQPQHF
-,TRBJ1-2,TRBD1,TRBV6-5,TGTGCCAGCAGCCAAGGGACAGGCGGCTACACCTTC,CASSQGTGGYTF